The subject of this entry is one T cell receptor beta chain. The entry originates in a study of blood T cell repertoires in COVID-19. Overall study context: Whether acute or convalescent, the COVID-19 samples came from the United States, Italy and Spain.

V was clipped by 7 bases and J by 4 bases, with 15 bases between them. Germline V gene lookup returns CDR1 MNHEY and CDR2 SMNVEV (reference sequence). This CDR3 contains 14 residues. Method: immunoSEQ multiplex PCR; TCRdb's copy keeps in-frame clones and lacks some. Seen here are approximately 150,000 clones, approximately 90% observed once, and the top ten hold 2.5%. The receptor comes from a human donor with COVID-19, enrolled during active disease. The donor label of this sample is uncertain. Sample: peripheral blood. The genes are TRBV27 and TRBJ2-3; a possible D gene is TRBD2 (6 bases). CDR3 sequence reads: CASTSRLGADTQYF. Written as DNA, the CDR3 is TGTGCCAGCACCTCCCGACTAGGTGCAGATACGCAGTATTTT.